This entry lists 5 T cell receptor beta chains sequenced from one sample in a study of early T cells in non-severe SARS-CoV-2 infection. Each CDR3 protein gets one entry after TCRdb re-called the 5' RACE reads with MiXCR. The sample includes over 30,000 distinct CDR3 sequences, approximately 8.7% seen only once; the top ten take about an eighth. The sample consisted of whole blood, taken at baseline. Every receptor here comes from an adult who was a healthcare worker with PCR-confirmed SARS-CoV-2 infection or an uninfected control (not recorded which).

This clonotype was seen repeatedly, ten times or more. The chain recombines TRBV11-2 with TRBJ1-5, with D tentatively TRBD1 (5 bases). Trimming stripped 5 bases from V and 7 bases from J, with 15 bases between. Germline-derived CDR1 and CDR2 are SGHAT and FQNNGV. The CDR3 contains 14 residues. CDR3 sequence (DNA): TGTGCCAGCAGCCTGGGGCAGGGAAGGCAGCCCCAGCATTTT. This codes for CASSLGQGRQPQHF. The full variable domain, its missing parts supplied by reference TRBV11-2 and TRBJ1-5, is EAGVAQSPRYKIIEKRQSVAFWCNPISGHATLYWYQQILGQGPKLLIQFQNNGVVDDSQLPKDRFSAERLKGVDSTLKIQPAKLEDSAVYLCASSLGQGRQPQHFGDGTRLSIL.

The table lists this clonotype with many counts. The V and J genes are TRBV12-3 or TRBV12-4 and TRBJ1-5, with TRBD1 identical over 8 bases. The trim removed 6 bases at V and 4 bases at J, leaving 11 bases unmatched. The CDR3 length is 16 residues. The CDR3 region has the DNA TGTGCCAGCAGCCCAGGGACAGGACCTCCTAATCAGCCCCAGCATTTT. Protein: CASSPGTGPPNQPQHF.

The chain is built from TRBV28 and TRBJ2-3; D is uncertain. CDR1 and CDR2 (germline): MDHEN, SYDVKM. The CDR3 extends over 11 amino acids. Trimming removed 6 bases at V and 6 bases at J, with 7 bases between. The DNA for the CDR3 is TGTGCCAGCAGCCCCGCTGATACGCAGTATTTT. It translates to CASSPADTQYF.

This clonotype has a count of ten or more. The chain couples TRBV21-1 to TRBJ2-7; TRBD1, the table's D call, was not compared with the DNA. TRBV21-1 is a recognized pseudogene. CDR3 length equals 15 residues. CDR3 coding DNA: TGTGCCAGCAGCGCCCCTGGAGGCCAGACCTACGAGCAGTACTTC. It encodes CASSAPGGQTYEQYF.

This clonotype was observed at least ten times. The V call is TRBV6-6, the J call TRBJ2-2; no clear D gene. This CDR3 contains 12 residues. Between the trimmed V and J ends, which lost 5 bases and 8 bases, there was a span of 9 bases. CDR1 and CDR2 from the germline V gene are MNHNY and SVGAGI (reference sequence). CDR3 nucleotides: TGTGCCAGCAGTCCCGGACCGGGGGAGCTGTTTTTT. Encoded protein: CASSPGPGELFF.